The following is a TCR beta chain sequence with its context. This sample was taken from a study of OX40 agonist ivuxolimab in advanced cancers. The overall study: A history of anti-PD-1, anti-PD-L1 or anti-CTLA-4 therapy was acceptable, and over 30% had some.

Patients who had autoimmune disease history or got systemic immunosuppression were left out. Germline assignment: CDR1 SGHTS and CDR2 YDEGEE. Trimming removed 7 bases from V and 4 bases from J; junction bases left unmatched: 8. This CDR3 contains 14 residues. This table comes from immunoSEQ multiplex PCR, and its TCRdb copy is limited to in-frame clones, with some not included. The table has 60,000 to 75,000 clones, 88% seen once. V and J are TRBV5-8 and TRBJ2-7, with TRBD1 matching 10 bases. The specimen was CD4+ or CD8+ T cells sorted from blood, collected in a trial of the OX40 agonist ivuxolimab. The TCR comes from an adult with an advanced solid tumor such as melanoma, head and neck, liver or kidney cancer. CDR3 nucleotides: TGTGCCAGCGACCCGACAGGGGGCTTATACGAGCAGTACTTC. Its protein product is CASDPTGGLYEQYF.